The next 17 T cell receptor beta chains were all read from a single sample in a study of tissue T cells after allogeneic stem cell transplantation. Libraries were prepared by immunoSEQ multiplex PCR; TCRdb keeps only in-frame clonotypes and omits some of them. The sample has approximately 7,100 clones; roughly a third are singletons. The time point denotes: mouse harvest day 14 after allogeneic transplant. The graft held 10^6 splenic CD5+ T cells and 10^7 T-cell-depleted bone marrow cells. The sequencing sample was made of skin. These receptors came from a female BALB/c mouse given C57BL/6 T cells with graft-versus-host disease after an allogeneic hematopoietic cell transplant.

Points on this clone: Mouse gene names and germline throughout. The read ends 1 residue early relative to the CDR3; the germline J gene fills the gap. V gene TRBV15 combines with J gene TRBJ1-5; 7 bases are shared with TRBD1. CDR3 size: 16 residues. J lost 5 bases, V lost 1 base, and 8 bases had no gene match. Looked up from germline, CDR1 is SGHND and CDR2 is FRSKSL. The CDR3 sequence is CASSLGKTGRDQAPLF. CDR3 DNA (partial): TGTGCCAGCAGTTTAGGAAAGACAGGGAGAGACCAGGCTCCGCTT.

On this clone: Gene names are the mouse ones. The read terminates 1 residue before the CDR3 end, so the remaining end is supplied by the germline J gene. The chain joins TRBV5 to TRBJ2-7; 7 nucleotides line up with TRBD2. Germline-derived CDR1 and CDR2 are LGHNA and YNLKQL (reference sequence). V shed 1 base and J 2 bases; nucleotides not matched to a gene: 2. CDR3 length equals 14 residues. CDR3 sequence: CASSQGLGAYEQYF. Incomplete CDR3 DNA: TGTGCCAGCAGCCAAGGGCTGGGGGCCTATGAACAGTAC.

Sample share makes this clone medium-sized. Mouse gene names and germline throughout. The read finishes 1 residue shy of the CDR3 end, and the germline J gene is used to complete it. The rearrangement uses TRBV23 and TRBJ2-1; the table calls TRBD1, which could not be checked here. The CDR3 consists of 13 residues. Germline values: CDR1 KGHTA, CDR2 FQNQQP. CDR3 DNA, as far as it was read: TGCTCCAGCAGTCCACAGGGGGAAGCTGAGCAGTTC. This gives the protein CSSSPQGEAEQF. The entire CDR3 sequence reads CSSSPQGEAEQFF. The full variable domain, completed using reference TRBV23 and TRBJ2-1, is DAAVTQKPRYLIKMKGQEAEMKCIPEKGHTAVFWYQQKQSKELKFLIYFQNQQPLDQIDMVKERFSAVCPSSSLCSLGIRTCEAEDSALYLCSSSPQGEAEQFFGPGTRLTVL.

This clone was counted only a few times. Mouse names are used for the genes. The observed sequence ends 1 residue before the CDR3 terminus, with the missing tail filled in from the germline J gene. The genes are TRBV4 and TRBJ1-6; 7 bases map to TRBD1. TRBJ1-6 is an open reading frame whose function is uncertain. With 4 bases clipped from V and 10 bases from J, the junction kept 7 bases outside the gene matches. Germline lookup yields CDR1 LGHDT and CDR2 YNNKQL (reference sequence). The CDR3 contains 14 residues. CDR3 DNA (partial): TGTGCCAGCAGCTTACAGGGGAGTGGATCGCCCCTCTAC. Protein product: CASSLQGSGSPLY. The CDR3 as a whole reads CASSLQGSGSPLYF.

A word on this clone: Mouse gene names and germline throughout. The sequenced fragment ends 1 residue before the CDR3 boundary, so the rest is inferred from the germline J gene. This chain uses TRBV26 with TRBJ2-3; D possibly matches TRBD1 or TRBD2 (5 bases each). This CDR3 contains 15 residues. Trimming shortened V by 0 bases and J by 0 bases, and 7 bases separated the two germline ends. CDR1 is KGHPV, CDR2 FQNQEV, per germline (reference sequence). CDR3 loop: CASSLSGVSAETLYF. The covered CDR3 bases are TGTGCCAGCAGTCTGTCGGGGGTCAGTGCAGAAACGCTGTAT.

In the case of this clone: Gene names and germline match the mouse. The CDR3 goes on 1 residue after the read ends, and that part is filled in from the germline J gene. V gene TRBV23 combines with J gene TRBJ2-7; TRBD2, the table's D call, lacks a check against the DNA. The CDR3 length is 13 residues. The germline V gene has CDR1 KGHTA and CDR2 FQNQQP. The CDR3 bases that were read are TGCTCCAGCAGTCATGGGGACTCCTATGAACAGTAC. Encoded protein: CSSSHGDSYEQY. The entire CDR3 is CSSSHGDSYEQYF.

As to this clone: Gene names are the mouse ones. The CDR3 bases that were read are TGCTCCAGCAGTCTTCTGGGGGGAGGGGAAACGCTGTAT. Encoded protein: CSSSLLGGGETLY. The full CDR3 protein is CSSSLLGGGETLYF. The rearrangement uses TRBV23 and TRBJ2-3; the tabulated D call, TRBD2, remains unverified against the DNA. The CDR3 goes on 1 residue after the read ends, and that part is filled in from the germline J gene. The CDR3 length is 14 residues. The germline V gene has CDR1 KGHTA and CDR2 FQNQQP.

Comment on this clone: Gene names denote mouse genes. The DNA ends 1 residue before the CDR3 does, and the rest of the CDR3 is filled in from the germline J gene. The chain carries TRBV20 and TRBJ2-1; D is perhaps TRBD1 or TRBD2 (5 bases each). Trimming took 5 bases from V and 6 from J, leaving 17 bases between them. Germline V CDR1 and CDR2: GFQATS, STVNSAI. CDR3 length equals 14 residues. Incomplete CDR3 DNA: TGTGGTGCTGGGGCTCCAAAGGCCCTTGCTGAGCAGTTC. It yields the protein CGAGAPKALAEQF. The complete CDR3 sequence is CGAGAPKALAEQFF.

This clone is categorized as large. Gene names and germline match the mouse. Sequencing ends 1 residue short of the CDR3 end; the germline J gene provides the rest. V gene TRBV13-1 combines with J gene TRBJ2-7, with D maybe TRBD1 (6 bases). The CDR3 contains 12 residues. Germline CDR1 is NSHNY and CDR2 is SYGAGN. V was trimmed by 0 bases and J by 7 bases, leaving 8 bases between them. CDR3 DNA, as far as it was read: TGTGCCAGCAGTGATGTCAGGGGAGAACAGTAC. Protein product: CASSDVRGEQY. The whole CDR3 protein reads CASSDVRGEQYF.

About this clone: Genes here carry mouse names. The read ends 1 residue shy of where the CDR3 ends; the end is completed using the germline J gene. The chain carries TRBV13-1 and TRBJ2-3, with D unresolved. Germline V gene lookup returns CDR1 NSHNY and CDR2 SYGAGN. The CDR3 totals 14 residues. Trimming took off 0 bases at V and 0 bases at J, with 5 bases between the two ends. CDR3 bases read: TGTGCCAGCAGTGATGCAGATAGTGCAGAAACGCTGTAT. Its translation: CASSDADSAETLY. The full CDR3 protein is CASSDADSAETLYF.

On this clone itself: The genes and germline here are from mouse. The read terminates 1 residue before the CDR3 end, so the remaining end is supplied by the germline J gene. The rearrangement uses TRBV23 and TRBJ1-1; TRBD1 is the table's D call, not checked against the DNA. CDR3 length equals 13 residues. Germline lookup yields CDR1 KGHTA and CDR2 FQNQQP. CDR3 loop: CSSSQQGDTEVFF. The sequenced CDR3 bases are TGCTCCAGCAGTCAACAGGGTGACACAGAAGTCTTC.

As concerns this clone: Gene names are mouse gene names. The read finishes 1 residue shy of the CDR3 end, and the germline J gene is used to complete it. The rearrangement joins TRBV31 to TRBJ1-3, with 9 bases fitting TRBD1. V trimming: 0 bases; J trimming: 0 bases; junction bases outside the gene matches: 3. The CDR3 contains 16 residues. Germline CDR1 reads GKSSPN; CDR2 reads SITVG. The CDR3 bases that were read are TGTGCCTGGAGTCTAGACAGGGGGAATTCTGGAAATACGCTCTAT. Its protein is CAWSLDRGNSGNTLY. The whole CDR3 region reads CAWSLDRGNSGNTLYF.

This clone has just a few counts. Genes here carry mouse names. The read finishes 1 residue shy of the CDR3 end, and the germline J gene is used to complete it. Other DNA sequences within the sample encode an identical CDR3. The rearrangement uses TRBV26 and TRBJ1-1, with D maybe TRBD1 (5 bases). Trimming removed 3 bases from V and 1 base from J, with 6 bases in between. This CDR3 region has 13 residues. Germline-derived CDR1 and CDR2 are KGHPV and FQNQEV (reference sequence). The CDR3 reads CASSLGQNTEVFF. The covered CDR3 bases are TGTGCCAGCAGTCTCGGACAAAACACAGAAGTCTTC.

With respect to this clone: Gene names and germline match the mouse. The read ends 1 residue early relative to the CDR3; the germline J gene fills the gap. The gene calls are TRBV24 and TRBJ2-7, with D possibly being TRBD2 (5 bases). Germline values: CDR1 KGHTA, CDR2 FRNEEI. V lost 1 base, J lost 0 bases, and 10 bases lay in between. The CDR3 covers 15 residues. CDR3 DNA, as far as it was read: TGTGCCAGCAGTCTGTCGTTGGGGAGCTCCTATGAACAGTAC. Protein sequence: CASSLSLGSSYEQY. The complete CDR3 protein is CASSLSLGSSYEQYF.

There are a few counts of this clone. Mouse gene names apply. Read coverage stops 1 residue before the CDR3 terminus; the germline J gene supplies the remainder. The chain employs TRBV13-3 and TRBJ2-7, with 11 bases fitting TRBD1. With 5 bases clipped from V and 7 bases from J, the junction kept 2 bases outside the gene matches. The germline V gene has CDR1 NNHDY and CDR2 SYVADS. This CDR3 spans 12 amino acids. The part of the CDR3 DNA that was read is TGTGCCAGCAGGGACAGGGGGCGGGAACAGTAC. Its translation: CASRDRGREQY. The CDR3 in its entirety is CASRDRGREQYF.

Remarks on this clone: The germline and genes are mouse ones. Read data end 1 residue before the CDR3 end; the end is taken from the germline J gene. This chain links TRBV26 with TRBJ2-4; D perhaps matches TRBD1 (6 bases). The germline V gene has CDR1 KGHPV and CDR2 FQNQEV (reference sequence). Trimming stripped 3 bases from V and 1 base from J, with 11 bases between. This CDR3 contains 15 residues. The CDR3 bases that were read are TGTGCCAGCAGTCTAACAGGGACGGGTCAAAACACCTTGTAC. This sequence encodes CASSLTGTGQNTLY. The entire CDR3 protein reads CASSLTGTGQNTLYF.

A word on this clone: The gene symbols are mouse symbols. Coverage ceases 1 residue before the CDR3 finishes, and the germline J gene fills in the end. The rearrangement joins TRBV2 to TRBJ2-3; no reliable D call. The CDR3 runs to 13 residues. Trimming stripped 4 bases from V and 0 bases from J, with 5 bases between. CDR1 is LGHNA, CDR2 YSYQKL, per germline. This chain's CDR3 is CASSPPSAETLYF. The part of the CDR3 DNA that was read is TGTGCCAGCAGCCCCCCTAGTGCAGAAACGCTGTAT.